The 25 T cell receptor beta chains reported below all come from one sample, sequenced in a study of OX40 agonist ivuxolimab in advanced cancers. Repertoires were generated with immunoSEQ multiplex PCR, while TCRdb's copy carries only in-frame clones and drops some. The repertoire consists of approximately 130,000 clones, with 75% to 95% occurring once and the leading ten covering approximately 1.1%. The sample consisted of CD4+ or CD8+ T cells sorted from blood, taken in a trial of the OX40 agonist ivuxolimab. These receptors were collected from an adult with an advanced solid tumor such as melanoma, head and neck, liver or kidney cancer.

This clone was detected a few times. This chain joins TRBV10-3 and TRBJ1-1; TRBD1 might be the D (5 bases). V was shortened by 8 bases and J by 1 base, with 17 bases between the two germline ends. The germline V gene has CDR1 ENHRY and CDR2 SYGVKD. The CDR3 covers 15 residues. This chain's CDR3 is CAIDDDGGRNTEAFF. The CDR3 DNA is TGTGCCATCGACGATGATGGGGGAAGGAACACTGAAGCTTTCTTT.

The chain carries TRBV7-3 and TRBJ2-1; 11 nucleotides agree with TRBD2. Germline CDR1 is SGHTA and CDR2 is FQGTGA. The length of the CDR3 is 18 residues. V lost 5 bases and J lost 6; bases outside the gene matches: 15. The DNA of the CDR3 is TGTGCCAGCAGCCCCGGTGCTAGCGGGAGGTCCCTCTTCAATGAGCAGTTCTTC. Its translation: CASSPGASGRSLFNEQFF.

Only a few counts were recorded for this clone. The chain employs TRBV5-1 and TRBJ2-1; 9 positions agree with TRBD1. Germline V CDR1 and CDR2: SGHRS, YFSETQ. The V segment lost 0 bases and the J segment 7 bases; nucleotides outside the gene matches: 17. This CDR3 has 19 amino acids. Here the CDR3 reads CASSLALGTGLERGNEQFF. The CDR3 coding sequence is TGCGCCAGCAGCTTGGCTTTGGGGACAGGGCTTGAAAGAGGGAATGAGCAGTTCTTC.

The CDR3 DNA follows: TGTGCCAGCAGTCAGAACAGGGGAAGGGGCACTGAAGCTTTCTTT. This gives the protein CASSQNRGRGTEAFF. V is TRBV2 and J is TRBJ1-1; 7 nucleotides agree with TRBD1. The CDR3 contains 15 residues. CDR1 is SNHLY and CDR2 is FYNNEI in the germline V gene. The V and J ends lost 5 bases and 4 bases, in that order; junction bases with no gene match: 10.

The chain carries TRBV2 and TRBJ2-5; D is perhaps TRBD2 (5 bases). CDR3 length: 13 residues. Trimming took off 7 bases at V and 5 bases at J, with 14 bases between the two ends. The germline gives CDR1 SNHLY, CDR2 FYNNEI. CDR3 amino acids: CASKWETGETQYF. The CDR3 DNA follows: TGTGCCAGCAAGTGGGAGACGGGGGAGACCCAGTACTTC.

The chain combines TRBV5-1 with TRBJ2-1; TRBD2 matches 9 bases. The length of the CDR3 is 17 residues. Germline V gene lookup returns CDR1 SGHRS and CDR2 YFSETQ. The J segment lost 3 bases and the V segment lost 0 bases, leaving 7 bases of the junction unmatched. This chain's CDR3 is CASSLGASGTIYNEQFF. As DNA, the CDR3 is TGCGCCAGCAGCTTGGGGGCTAGCGGGACGATCTACAATGAGCAGTTCTTC.

This clone is a singleton in its sample. The chain has TRBV6-1 and TRBJ2-1; D tentatively fits TRBD1 or TRBD2 (5 bases each). The germline V gene has CDR1 MNHNS and CDR2 SASEGT. The CDR3 sequence is 16 residues long. Trimming took off 4 bases at V and 0 bases at J, with 13 bases between the two ends. In nucleotides, the CDR3 is TGTGCCAGCAGTGCCGGGACGCCGAGCTCCTACAATGAGCAGTTCTTC. Amino acid sequence: CASSAGTPSSYNEQFF.

V usage is TRBV6-1 and J usage is TRBJ1-5; D is unclear. The CDR3 covers 11 residues. In germline, CDR1 is MNHNS, CDR2 SASEGT. V lost 6 bases and J 1 base, leaving 1 base between the germline ends. The CDR3 DNA is TGTGCCAGCAGGAGCAATCAGCCCCAGCATTTT. Protein product: CASRSNQPQHF.

This clone was found a few times. The chain links TRBV19 to TRBJ1-5, with D possibly being TRBD1 (5 bases). CDR1 is LNHDA and CDR2 is SQIVND in the germline V gene (reference sequence). The CDR3 consists of 17 residues. V lost 0 bases and J lost 2, with 14 bases in between. The DNA for the CDR3 is TGTGCCAGTAGTATAGACCCCGCTCGGGGCGGCAATCAGCCCCAGCATTTT. This encodes CASSIDPARGGNQPQHF.

V and J are TRBV5-6 and TRBJ2-7, with D perhaps matching TRBD1 (5 bases). The CDR3 contains 12 residues. The V gene's germline CDR1 is SGHDT and CDR2 YYEEEE. V lost 0 bases and J 4 bases, leaving 5 bases between the germline ends. The CDR3 nucleotides read TGTGCCAGCAGCTTGGACAGGTACGAGCAGTACTTC. Translation gives CASSLDRYEQYF.

The rearrangement joins TRBV29-1 to TRBJ2-7, with no clear D. Germline V gene data show CDR1 as SQVTM and CDR2 as ANQGSEA. The CDR3 totals 12 residues. V gave up 3 bases and J gave up 3 bases, with 9 bases separating them. The CDR3 DNA sequence: TGCAGCGTTGAGGAGAGAAACTACGAGCAGTACTTC. Translation gives CSVEERNYEQYF.

This clone was picked up one time. J is TRBJ2-7 and V is TRBV29-1; unclear D gene. The CDR3 is made up of 14 amino acids. Germline V lookup: CDR1 SQVTM, CDR2 ANQGSEA. V gave up 4 bases and J gave up 4 bases, with 17 bases separating them. The CDR3 reads CSVGFPQLRYEQYF. DNA of the CDR3: TGCAGCGTTGGATTCCCCCAACTCCGATACGAGCAGTACTTC.

The chain has TRBV27 and TRBJ2-7; 9 bases match TRBD2. The CDR3 has 14 residues. Germline values: CDR1 MNHEY, CDR2 SMNVEV (reference sequence). With V trimmed by 5 bases and J by 6 bases, 8 bases remained unmatched. The CDR3 region is CASSAGGTWVEQYF. The CDR3 bases are TGTGCCAGCAGTGCGGGGGGGACCTGGGTCGAGCAGTACTTC.

The rearrangement joins TRBV19 to TRBJ1-2; a weak D match, TRBD1 (6 bases). V was cut by 4 bases and J by 2 bases, with 17 bases left in between. This CDR3 has 16 residues. Germline V gene lookup returns CDR1 LNHDA and CDR2 SQIVND (reference sequence). This CDR3 reads CASSNTRTAYNYGYTF. The CDR3 region has the DNA TGTGCCAGTAGTAATACCCGGACAGCGTACAACTATGGCTACACCTTC.

The chain carries TRBV18 and TRBJ2-3; D tentatively reads TRBD1 or TRBD2 (6 bases each). This CDR3 spans 16 amino acids. Germline lookup yields CDR1 KGHSH and CDR2 LQKENI. Trimming took 2 bases from V and 4 from J, leaving 16 bases between them. CDR3 bases: TGTGCCAGCTCACCAACGGGGGCCCCCCTAGCAGATACGCAGTATTTT. Protein product: CASSPTGAPLADTQYF.

This chain connects TRBV5-1 to TRBJ2-3; 13 nucleotides agree with TRBD2. Looked up from germline, CDR1 is SGHRS and CDR2 is YFSETQ. V was clipped by 3 bases and J by 4 bases; unmatched bases: 5. The CDR3 sequence is 16 residues long. This chain's CDR3 is CASSSRTSGSADTQYF. CDR3 nucleotides: TGCGCCAGCAGCTCTCGGACTAGCGGGAGTGCAGATACGCAGTATTTT. Looking up the rest from reference TRBV5-1 and TRBJ2-3 gives the full variable domain: KAGVTQTPRYLIKTRGQQVTLSCSPISGHRSVSWYQQTPGQGLQFLFEYFSETQRNKGNFPGRFSGRQFSNSRSEMNVSTLELGDSALYLCASSSRTSGSADTQYFGPGTRLTVL.

The rearrangement uses TRBV11-3 and TRBJ1-1, with D maybe TRBD1 (6 bases). V shed 2 bases and J shed 10 bases, with 11 bases lying between them. The CDR3 covers 12 residues. Germline assignment: CDR1 SGHNT and CDR2 YENEEA. The CDR3 reads CASSLPGAGAFF. CDR3 nucleotide sequence: TGTGCCAGCAGCTTACCAGGGGCAGGAGCTTTCTTT.

V usage is TRBV5-1 and J usage is TRBJ2-3; 8 bases agree with TRBD1. This CDR3 is 16 amino acids long. The germline V gene has CDR1 SGHRS and CDR2 YFSETQ. J was trimmed by 0 bases and V by 2 bases; bases with no gene match: 5. CDR3 in amino acids: CASSLGQGGSTDTQYF. Here the CDR3 DNA reads TGCGCCAGCAGCTTAGGACAGGGAGGTAGCACAGATACGCAGTATTTT.

This clone was detected once. The chain uses TRBV18 and TRBJ2-1; 13 bases are a match to TRBD2. This CDR3 spans 16 amino acids. CDR1 is KGHSH and CDR2 is LQKENI in the germline V gene. Germline trimming cut 4 bases from V and 4 bases from J; bases unmatched to any gene: 4. The CDR3 spells CASSQPGLAGYNEQFF. The DNA for the CDR3 is TGTGCCAGCTCACAACCGGGACTAGCGGGATACAATGAGCAGTTCTTC.

This clone has just a few counts. The CDR3 bases are TGTGCCAGCAGCCCCGGGACAGGGGGATTTCAGCCCCAGCATTTT. It translates to CASSPGTGGFQPQHF. The genes are TRBV25-1 and TRBJ1-5; TRBD1 matches at 11 bases. The CDR3 spans 15 residues. After removal of 6 bases from V and 6 bases from J, the junction contained 7 bases not matched to a gene. CDR1 MGHDK and CDR2 SYGVNS come from the germline V gene.

The CDR3 sequence: CASSIQGASGELFF. CDR3 DNA: TGTGCCAGTAGTATTCAGGGTGCGAGCGGGGAGCTGTTTTTT. J is TRBJ2-2 and V is TRBV19; D may be TRBD1 (5 bases). V was trimmed by 3 bases and J by 7 bases, leaving 12 bases between them. The CDR3 length is 14 residues. Germline loops: CDR1 LNHDA, CDR2 SQIVND (reference sequence).

The genes are TRBV5-1 and TRBJ1-1; TRBD1 matches at 7 bases. The CDR3 runs to 16 residues. Per the germline V gene, CDR1 is SGHRS and CDR2 is YFSETQ. J gave up 5 bases and V 0 bases, and 10 bases lay outside the gene matches. As DNA, the CDR3 is TGCGCCAGCAGCTTGGCCACGGGACAGAGCAATACTGAAGCTTTCTTT. It translates to CASSLATGQSNTEAFF.

The chain joins TRBV9 to TRBJ2-2, with TRBD2 as a possible D gene (7 bases). The V end lost 2 bases, the J end lost 6 bases, and 20 bases lay between the germline ends. The CDR3 spans 17 residues. Germline CDR1 SGDLS, CDR2 YYNGEE. In nucleotides, the CDR3 is TGTGCCAGCAGCGTGGGCGGGGGCGCGCAGGTCCCCGGGGAGCTGTTTTTT. Translation: CASSVGGGAQVPGELFF. Full variable domain (remainder filled in from reference TRBV9 and TRBJ2-2): DSGVTQTPKHLITATGQRVTLRCSPRSGDLSVYWYQQSLDQGLQFLIQYYNGEERAKGNILERFSAQQFPDLHSELNLSSLELGDSALYFCASSVGGGAQVPGELFFGEGSRLTVL.

The chain has TRBV10-1 and TRBJ2-2, with TRBD2 matching over 7 bases. This CDR3 is 16 amino acids long. Germline CDR1 is WNHNN and CDR2 is SYGVQD (reference sequence). After removal of 1 base from V and 2 bases from J, the junction contained 4 bases not matched to a gene. The CDR3 sequence is CASSELVAGNTGELFF. DNA of the CDR3: TGCGCCAGCAGTGAGTTGGTAGCGGGTAACACCGGGGAGCTGTTTTTT.

The rearrangement links TRBV18 to TRBJ1-1; TRBD1 is a possible D gene (5 bases). Between the trimmed V and J ends, which lost 3 bases and 7 bases, there was a span of 9 bases. There are 12 residues in the CDR3. CDR1 is KGHSH and CDR2 is LQKENI in the germline V gene. The CDR3 loop is CASSPAGLEAFF. DNA for the CDR3: TGTGCCAGCTCACCGGCAGGGCTTGAAGCTTTCTTT.